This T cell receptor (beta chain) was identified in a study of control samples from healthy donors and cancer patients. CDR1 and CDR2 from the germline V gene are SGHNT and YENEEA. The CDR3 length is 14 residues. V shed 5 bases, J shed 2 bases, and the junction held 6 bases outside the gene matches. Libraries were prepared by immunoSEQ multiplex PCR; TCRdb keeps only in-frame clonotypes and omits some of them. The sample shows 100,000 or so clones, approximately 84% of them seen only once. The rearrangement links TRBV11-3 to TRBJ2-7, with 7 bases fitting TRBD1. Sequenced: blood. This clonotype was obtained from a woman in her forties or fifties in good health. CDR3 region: CASSRGQAPYEQYF. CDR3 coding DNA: TGTGCCAGCAGCCGTGGACAGGCTCCCTACGAGCAGTACTTC.